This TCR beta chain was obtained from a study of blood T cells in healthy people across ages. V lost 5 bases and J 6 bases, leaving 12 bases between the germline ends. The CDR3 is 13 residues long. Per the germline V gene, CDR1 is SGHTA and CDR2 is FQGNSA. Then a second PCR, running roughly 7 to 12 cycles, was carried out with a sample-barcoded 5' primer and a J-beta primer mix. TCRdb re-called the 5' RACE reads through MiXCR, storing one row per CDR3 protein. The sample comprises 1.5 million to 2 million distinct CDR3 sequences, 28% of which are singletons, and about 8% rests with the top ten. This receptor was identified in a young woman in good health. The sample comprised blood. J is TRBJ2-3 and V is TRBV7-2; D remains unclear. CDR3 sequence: CASSPQAWDTQYF. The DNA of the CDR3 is TGTGCCAGCAGCCCGCAGGCGTGGGATACGCAGTATTTT.